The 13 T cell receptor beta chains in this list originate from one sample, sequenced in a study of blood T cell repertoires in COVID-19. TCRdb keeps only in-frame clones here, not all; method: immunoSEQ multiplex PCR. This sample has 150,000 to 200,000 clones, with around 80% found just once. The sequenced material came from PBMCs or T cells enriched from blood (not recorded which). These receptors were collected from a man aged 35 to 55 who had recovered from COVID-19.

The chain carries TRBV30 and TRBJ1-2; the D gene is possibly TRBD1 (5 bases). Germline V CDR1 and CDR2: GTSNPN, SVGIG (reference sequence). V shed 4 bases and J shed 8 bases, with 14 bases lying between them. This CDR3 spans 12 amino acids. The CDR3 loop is CAWTSDSGGYTF. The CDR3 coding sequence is TGTGCCTGGACCAGCGACAGTGGAGGCTACACCTTC.

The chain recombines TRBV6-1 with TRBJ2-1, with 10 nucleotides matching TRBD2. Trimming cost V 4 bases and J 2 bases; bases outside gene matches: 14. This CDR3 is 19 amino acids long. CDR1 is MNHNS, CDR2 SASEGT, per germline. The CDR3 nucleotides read TGTGCCAGCAGTGCAACATTAGCGGGGGGCACTAGGGCCTACAATGAGCAGTTCTTC. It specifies CASSATLAGGTRAYNEQFF.

CDR3 sequence reads: CAWSALGGTEAFF. The CDR3 DNA is TGTGCCTGGAGTGCCCTCGGCGGGACTGAAGCTTTCTTT. The V and J genes are TRBV30 and TRBJ1-1; D uncertain. The ends were cut back, 1 base at V and 5 bases at J, with 11 bases in the middle. The CDR3 consists of 13 residues. Looked up from germline, CDR1 is GTSNPN and CDR2 is SVGIG (reference sequence).

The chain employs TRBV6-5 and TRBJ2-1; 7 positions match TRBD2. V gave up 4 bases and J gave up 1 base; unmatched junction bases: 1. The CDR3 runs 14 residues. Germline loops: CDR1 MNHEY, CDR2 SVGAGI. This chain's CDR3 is CASSSGGSYNEQFF. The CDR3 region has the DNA TGTGCCAGCAGTTCGGGGGGTTCCTACAATGAGCAGTTCTTC.

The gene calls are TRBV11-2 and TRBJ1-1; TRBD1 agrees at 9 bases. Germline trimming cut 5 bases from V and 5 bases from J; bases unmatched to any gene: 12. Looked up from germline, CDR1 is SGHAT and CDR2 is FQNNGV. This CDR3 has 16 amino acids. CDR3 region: CASSGGAGTGFTEAFF. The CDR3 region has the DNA TGTGCCAGCAGCGGGGGGGCCGGGACAGGGTTTACTGAAGCTTTCTTT.

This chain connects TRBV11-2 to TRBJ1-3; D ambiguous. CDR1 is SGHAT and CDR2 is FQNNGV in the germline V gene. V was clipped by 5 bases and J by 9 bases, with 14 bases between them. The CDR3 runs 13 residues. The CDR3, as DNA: TGTGCCAGCAGCCCCCCCCCTGAGGGCACCATATATTTT. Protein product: CASSPPPEGTIYF. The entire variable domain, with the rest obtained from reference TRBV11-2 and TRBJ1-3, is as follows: EAGVAQSPRYKIIEKRQSVAFWCNPISGHATLYWYQQILGQGPKLLIQFQNNGVVDDSQLPKDRFSAERLKGVDSTLKIQPAKLEDSAVYLCASSPPPEGTIYFGEGSWLTVV.

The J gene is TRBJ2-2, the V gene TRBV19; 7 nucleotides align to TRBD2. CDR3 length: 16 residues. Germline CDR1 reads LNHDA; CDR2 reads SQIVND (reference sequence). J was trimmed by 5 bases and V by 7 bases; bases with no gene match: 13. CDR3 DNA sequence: TGTGCCAGTATCCCGGAGGGGCGGCGGGAGACCGGGGAGCTGTTTTTT. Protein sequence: CASIPEGRRETGELFF.

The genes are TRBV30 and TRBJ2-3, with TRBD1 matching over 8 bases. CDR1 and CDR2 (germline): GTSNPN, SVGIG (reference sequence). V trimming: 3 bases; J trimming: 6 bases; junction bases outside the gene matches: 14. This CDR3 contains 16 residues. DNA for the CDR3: TGTGCCTGGAGGAAAGACAGGGGCAGACTAGGGGATACGCAGTATTTT. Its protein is CAWRKDRGRLGDTQYF.

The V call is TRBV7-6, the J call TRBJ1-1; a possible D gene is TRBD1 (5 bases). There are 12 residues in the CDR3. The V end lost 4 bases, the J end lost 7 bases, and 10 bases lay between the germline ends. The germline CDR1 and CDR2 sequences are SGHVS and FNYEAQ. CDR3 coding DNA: TGTGCCAGCAGCTGGCCCGACAGTGAAGCTTTCTTT. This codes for CASSWPDSEAFF.

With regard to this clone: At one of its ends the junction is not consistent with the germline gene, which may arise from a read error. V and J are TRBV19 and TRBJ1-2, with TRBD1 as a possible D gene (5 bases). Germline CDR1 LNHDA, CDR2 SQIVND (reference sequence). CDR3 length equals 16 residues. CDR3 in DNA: TGTGCCAGTAACGGAGGGGCCAGGTCGGCGAACTATAGCTACACCTTC. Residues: CASNGGARSANYSYTF.

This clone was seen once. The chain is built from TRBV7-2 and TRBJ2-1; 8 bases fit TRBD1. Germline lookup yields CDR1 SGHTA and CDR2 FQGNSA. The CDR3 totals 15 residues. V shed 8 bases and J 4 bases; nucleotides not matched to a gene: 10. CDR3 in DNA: TGTGCCAGCGGCGGACAGGGCAGGAGGTACAATGAGCAGTTCTTC. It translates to CASGGQGRRYNEQFF.

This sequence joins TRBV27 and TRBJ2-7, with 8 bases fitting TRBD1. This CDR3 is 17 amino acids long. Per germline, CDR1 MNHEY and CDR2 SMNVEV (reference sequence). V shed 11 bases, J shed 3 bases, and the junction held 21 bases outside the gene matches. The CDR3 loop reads CASAGLFPRQGYYEQYF. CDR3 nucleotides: TGTGCCTCAGCAGGGTTATTTCCCAGACAGGGGTACTACGAGCAGTACTTC.

The CDR3 sequence is CASSLVAAEETQYF. The CDR3 coding sequence is TGCGCCAGCAGCTTGGTAGCCGCCGAGGAGACCCAGTACTTC. V usage is TRBV5-1 and J usage is TRBJ2-5, with D uncertain. V was trimmed by 0 bases and J by 5 bases, leaving 11 bases between them. From germline, CDR1 is SGHRS and CDR2 YFSETQ. CDR3 size: 14 residues.